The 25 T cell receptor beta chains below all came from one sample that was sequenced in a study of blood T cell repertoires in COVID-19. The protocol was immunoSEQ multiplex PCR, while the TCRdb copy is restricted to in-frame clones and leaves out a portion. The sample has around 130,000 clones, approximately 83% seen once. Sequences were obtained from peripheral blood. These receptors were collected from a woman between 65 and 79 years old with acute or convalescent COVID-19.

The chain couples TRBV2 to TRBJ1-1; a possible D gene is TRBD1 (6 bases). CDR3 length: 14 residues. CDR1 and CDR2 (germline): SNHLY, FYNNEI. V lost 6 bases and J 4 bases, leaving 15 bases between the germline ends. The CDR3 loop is CASRAQGMITEAFF. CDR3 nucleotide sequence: TGTGCCAGCAGAGCACAGGGTATGATCACTGAAGCTTTCTTT.

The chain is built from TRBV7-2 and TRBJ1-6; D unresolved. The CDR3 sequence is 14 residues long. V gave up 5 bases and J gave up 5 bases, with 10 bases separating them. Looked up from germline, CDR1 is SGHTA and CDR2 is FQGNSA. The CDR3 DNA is TGTGCCAGCAGCGACCGACGGGATAATTCACCCCTCCACTTT. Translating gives CASSDRRDNSPLHF. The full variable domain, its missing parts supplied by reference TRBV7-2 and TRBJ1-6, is GAGVSQSPSNKVTEKGKDVELRCDPISGHTALYWYRQSLGQGLEFLIYFQGNSAPDKSGLPSDRFSAERTGGSVSTLTIQRTQQEDSAVYLCASSDRRDNSPLHFGNGTRLTVT.

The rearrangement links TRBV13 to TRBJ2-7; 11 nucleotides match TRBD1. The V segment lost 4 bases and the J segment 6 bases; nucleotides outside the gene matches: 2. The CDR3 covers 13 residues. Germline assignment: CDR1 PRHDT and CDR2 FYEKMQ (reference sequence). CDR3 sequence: CASSWGTGGEQYF. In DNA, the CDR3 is TGTGCCAGCAGCTGGGGGACAGGGGGCGAGCAGTACTTC.

Written as DNA, the CDR3 is TGTGCCAGCAGCTTAGCCACAGGACGGAACACTGAAGCTTTCTTT. Translating gives CASSLATGRNTEAFF. This chain connects TRBV7-2 to TRBJ1-1, with D possibly being TRBD1 (5 bases). Germline-derived CDR1 and CDR2 are SGHTA and FQGNSA. The V end lost 0 bases, the J end lost 1 base, and 9 bases lay between the germline ends. This CDR3 has 15 residues.

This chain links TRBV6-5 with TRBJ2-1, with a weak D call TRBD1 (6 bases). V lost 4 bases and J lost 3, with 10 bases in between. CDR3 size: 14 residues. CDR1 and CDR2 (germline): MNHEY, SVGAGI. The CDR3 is CASSSRDNYNEQFF. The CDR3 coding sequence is TGTGCCAGCAGTTCCCGGGACAACTACAATGAGCAGTTCTTC.

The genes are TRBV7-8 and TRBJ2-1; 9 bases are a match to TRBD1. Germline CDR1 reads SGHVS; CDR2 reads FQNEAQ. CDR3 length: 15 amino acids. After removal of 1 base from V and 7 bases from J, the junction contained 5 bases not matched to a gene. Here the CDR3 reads CASSLDRGRLNEQFF. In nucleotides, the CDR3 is TGTGCCAGCAGCTTAGACAGGGGGCGTTTGAATGAGCAGTTCTTC.

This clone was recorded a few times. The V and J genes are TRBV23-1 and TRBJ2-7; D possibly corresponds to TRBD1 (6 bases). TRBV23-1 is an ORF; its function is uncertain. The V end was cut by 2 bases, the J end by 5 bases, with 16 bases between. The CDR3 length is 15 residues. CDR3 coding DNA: TGCGCCAGCAGTCAACCGGACAGACCCACTCACGAGCAGTACGTC. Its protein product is CASSQPDRPTHEQYV.

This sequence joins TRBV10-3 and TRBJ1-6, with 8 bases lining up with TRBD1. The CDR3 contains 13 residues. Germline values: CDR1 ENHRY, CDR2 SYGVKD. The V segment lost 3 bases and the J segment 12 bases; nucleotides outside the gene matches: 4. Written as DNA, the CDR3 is TGTGCCATCAGTGATGGACAGGGTAAACCCCTCCACTTT. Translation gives CAISDGQGKPLHF.

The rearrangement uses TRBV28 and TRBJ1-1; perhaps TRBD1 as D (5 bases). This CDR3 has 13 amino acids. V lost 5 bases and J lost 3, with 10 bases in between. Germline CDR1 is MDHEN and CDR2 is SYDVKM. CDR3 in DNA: TGTGCCAGCAGTGTCGACAGACACACTGAAGCTTTCTTT. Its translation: CASSVDRHTEAFF.

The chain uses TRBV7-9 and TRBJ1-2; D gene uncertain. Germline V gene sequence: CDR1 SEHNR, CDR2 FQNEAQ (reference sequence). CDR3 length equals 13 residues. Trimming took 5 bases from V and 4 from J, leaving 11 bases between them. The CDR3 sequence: CASSRRGLYGYTF. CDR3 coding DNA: TGTGCCAGCAGCCGACGCGGGCTCTATGGCTACACCTTC.

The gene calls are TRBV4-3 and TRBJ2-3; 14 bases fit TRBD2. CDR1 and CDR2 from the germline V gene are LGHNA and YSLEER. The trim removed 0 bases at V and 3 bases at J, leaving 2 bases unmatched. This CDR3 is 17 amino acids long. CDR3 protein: CASSQERTSGGTDTQYF. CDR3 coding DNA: TGCGCCAGCAGCCAAGAGAGGACTAGCGGGGGGACAGATACGCAGTATTTT.

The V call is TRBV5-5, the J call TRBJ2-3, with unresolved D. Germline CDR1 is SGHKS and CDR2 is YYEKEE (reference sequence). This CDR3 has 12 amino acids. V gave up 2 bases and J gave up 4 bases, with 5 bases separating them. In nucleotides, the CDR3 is TGTGCCAGCAGCTTCTCCGCAGATACGCAGTATTTT. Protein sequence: CASSFSADTQYF. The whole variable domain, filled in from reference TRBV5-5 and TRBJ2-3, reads DAGVTQSPTHLIKTRGQQVTLRCSPISGHKSVSWYQQVLGQGPQFIFQYYEKEERGRGNFPDRFSARQFPNYSSELNVNALLLGDSALYLCASSFSADTQYFGPGTRLTVL.

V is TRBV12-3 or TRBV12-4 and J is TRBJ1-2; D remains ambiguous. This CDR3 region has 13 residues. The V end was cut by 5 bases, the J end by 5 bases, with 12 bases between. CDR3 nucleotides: TGTGCCAGCAGTACCCACCGCAGGTATGGCTACACCTTC. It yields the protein CASSTHRRYGYTF.

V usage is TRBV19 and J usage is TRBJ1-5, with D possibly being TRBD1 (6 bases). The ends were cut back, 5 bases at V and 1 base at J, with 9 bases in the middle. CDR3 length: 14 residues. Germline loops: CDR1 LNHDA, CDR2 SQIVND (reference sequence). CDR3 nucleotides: TGTGCCAGTAGTCCTGACAGGAGCAATCAGCCCCAGCATTTT. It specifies CASSPDRSNQPQHF. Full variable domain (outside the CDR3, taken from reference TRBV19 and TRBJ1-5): DGGITQSPKYLFRKEGQNVTLSCEQNLNHDAMYWYRQDPGQGLRLIYYSQIVNDFQKGDIAEGYSVSREKKESFPLTVTSAQKNPTAFYLCASSPDRSNQPQHFGDGTRLSIL.

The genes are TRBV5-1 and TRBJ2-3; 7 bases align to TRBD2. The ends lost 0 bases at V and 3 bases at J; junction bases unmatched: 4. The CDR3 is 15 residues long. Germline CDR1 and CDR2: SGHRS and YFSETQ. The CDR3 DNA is TGCGCCAGCAGCTTGGTTAGTAGCGGGACAGATACGCAGTATTTT. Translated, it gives CASSLVSSGTDTQYF. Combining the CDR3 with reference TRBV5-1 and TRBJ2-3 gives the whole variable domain KAGVTQTPRYLIKTRGQQVTLSCSPISGHRSVSWYQQTPGQGLQFLFEYFSETQRNKGNFPGRFSGRQFSNSRSEMNVSTLELGDSALYLCASSLVSSGTDTQYFGPGTRLTVL.

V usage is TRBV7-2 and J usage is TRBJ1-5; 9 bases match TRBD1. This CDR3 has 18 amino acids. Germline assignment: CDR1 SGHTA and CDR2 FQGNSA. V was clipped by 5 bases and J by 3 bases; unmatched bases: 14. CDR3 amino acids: CASSPRSGQGIFNQPQHF. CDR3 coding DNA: TGTGCCAGCAGCCCCCGATCGGGACAGGGAATCTTCAATCAGCCCCAGCATTTT.

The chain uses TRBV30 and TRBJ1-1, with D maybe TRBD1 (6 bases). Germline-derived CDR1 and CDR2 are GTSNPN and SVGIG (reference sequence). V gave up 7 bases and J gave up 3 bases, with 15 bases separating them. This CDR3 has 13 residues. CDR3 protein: CAYTRSGDTEAFF. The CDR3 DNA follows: TGTGCCTATACCCGGTCAGGGGACACTGAAGCTTTCTTT.

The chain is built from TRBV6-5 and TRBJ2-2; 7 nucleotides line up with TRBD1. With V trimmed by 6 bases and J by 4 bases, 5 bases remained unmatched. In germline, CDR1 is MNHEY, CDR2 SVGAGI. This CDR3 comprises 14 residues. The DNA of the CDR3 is TGTGCCAGCAGGCTGACAGGGACCACCGGGGAGCTGTTTTTT. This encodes CASRLTGTTGELFF.

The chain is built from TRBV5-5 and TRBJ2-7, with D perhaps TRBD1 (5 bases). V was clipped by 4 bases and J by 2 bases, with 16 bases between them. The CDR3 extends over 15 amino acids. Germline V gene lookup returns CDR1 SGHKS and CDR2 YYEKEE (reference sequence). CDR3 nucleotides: TGTGCCAGCAGCCGACAAGGTTGGGGCGCCTACGAGCAGTACGTC. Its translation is CASSRQGWGAYEQYV.

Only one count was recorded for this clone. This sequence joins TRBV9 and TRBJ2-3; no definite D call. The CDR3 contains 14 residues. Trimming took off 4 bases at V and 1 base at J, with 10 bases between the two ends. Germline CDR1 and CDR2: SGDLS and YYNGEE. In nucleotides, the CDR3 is TGTGCCAGCAGCCCCCTAGTGGGCACAGATACGCAGTATTTT. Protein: CASSPLVGTDTQYF.

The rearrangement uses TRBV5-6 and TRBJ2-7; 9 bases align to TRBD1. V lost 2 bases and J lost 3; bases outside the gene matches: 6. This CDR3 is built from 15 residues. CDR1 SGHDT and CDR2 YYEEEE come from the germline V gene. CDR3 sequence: CASSFLGQGGYEQYF. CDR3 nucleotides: TGTGCCAGCAGCTTTCTGGGACAGGGTGGCTACGAGCAGTACTTC.

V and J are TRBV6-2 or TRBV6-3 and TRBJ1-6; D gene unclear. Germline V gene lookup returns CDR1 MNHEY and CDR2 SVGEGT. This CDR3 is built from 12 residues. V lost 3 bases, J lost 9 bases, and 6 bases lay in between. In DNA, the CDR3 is TGTGCCAGCAGTTATGGGAGTTCACCCCTCCACTTT. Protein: CASSYGSSPLHF.

For the CDR3, the DNA is TGTGCCAGCAGTTACTACATGAACTACGAGCAGTACTTC. Amino acids: CASSYYMNYEQYF. V and J are TRBV6-5 and TRBJ2-7; no clear D gene. The V end was cut by 1 base, the J end by 3 bases, with 7 bases between. Germline CDR1 is MNHEY and CDR2 is SVGAGI. This CDR3 is 13 amino acids long.

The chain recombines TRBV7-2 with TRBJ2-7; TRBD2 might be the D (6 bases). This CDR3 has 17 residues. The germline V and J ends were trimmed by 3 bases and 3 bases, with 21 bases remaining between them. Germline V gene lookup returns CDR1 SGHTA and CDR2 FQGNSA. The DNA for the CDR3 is TGTGCCAGCAGCTTGGGCGCCGCCGGGAGCTATCGCTACGAGCAGTACTTC. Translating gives CASSLGAAGSYRYEQYF.

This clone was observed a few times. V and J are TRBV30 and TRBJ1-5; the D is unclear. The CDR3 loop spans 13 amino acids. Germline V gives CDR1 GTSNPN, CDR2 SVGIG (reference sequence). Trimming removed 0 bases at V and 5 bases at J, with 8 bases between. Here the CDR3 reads CAWSVAVDQPQHF. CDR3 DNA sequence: TGTGCCTGGAGTGTAGCGGTCGATCAGCCCCAGCATTTT.